These T cell receptor beta chains were read from a single sample in a study of shared clonotypes between healthy human individuals. Sequenced by immunoSEQ multiplex PCR; TCRdb stores in-frame clones only, minus some. The top ten hold 0.1% to 0.15% of the sample, which has roughly 2 million clones, 95% seen once. Sequenced sample: naive CD4+ T cells sorted from blood. These receptors originate from a man in his late teens or twenties in good health. Each CDR3 is given with its conserved first and last residue.

>TRBJ2-7|TRBV11-3
CASSPPGKAYEQYF
>TRBJ2-5|TRBV5-1
CASSAQGQGETQYF
>TRBJ1-1|TRBV6-4
CASSATEYTEAFF
>TRBJ2-5|TRBV7-7
CASSPAEASRSAETQYF
>TRBJ2-7|TRBV10-1
CASSESGQSYEQYF
>TRBJ2-1|TRBV4-2
CASSQEGDRANEQFF
>TRBJ1-1|TRBV4-1
CASRQAGGWVMNTEAFF
>TRBJ1-3|TRBV2
CASSEGTAPGNTIYF
>TRBJ2-5|TRBV5-1
CASTPTGQETQYF
>TRBJ2-7|TRBV7-9
CASSLEFSPGNF
>TRBJ1-1|TRBV6-5
CASSYGGLVPNTEAFF
>TRBJ1-1|TRBV10-3
CATSPGRDTEAFF
>TRBJ1-2|TRBV6-6
CASSSTGHEGYTF
>TRBJ2-3|TRBV6-6
CASSFDGAGGTDTQYF
>TRBJ1-5|TRBV2
CASRGSNQPQHF
>TRBJ2-6|TRBV5-1
CASSLDQGSGANVLTF
>TRBJ2-1|TRBV18
CASSPRTQEQFF
>TRBJ1-1|TRBV6-5
CASSYSINTEAFF
>TRBJ2-3|TRBV5-6
CASSLAGSRGTDTQYF
>TRBJ2-7|TRBV6-6
CASSYGGQGAYEQYF
>TRBJ1-6|TRBV6-1
CASSGTGTGGSSYNSPLHF
>TRBJ1-3|TRBV9
CASSVSAGATGNTIYF
>TRBJ1-2|TRBV19
CASSLPDSFSYGYTF
>TRBJ1-2|TRBV9
CASSRDRGRHGYTF
>TRBJ1-1|TRBV4-1
CASSQGRAGATEAFF
>TRBJ2-7|TRBV7-8
CASSLVDRGASYEQYF
>TRBJ1-3|TRBV29-1
CSVWGDSGNTIYF
>TRBJ2-6|TRBV5-6
CASSPQGAGANVLTF
>TRBJ2-3|TRBV30
CAWSVRRGTGQYF
>TRBJ1-4|TRBV7-8
CASSLRPTLATNEKLFF
>TRBJ2-3|TRBV10-2
CASSGDRGTDTQYF
>TRBJ1-2|TRBV10-1
CASSEGTDYGYTF
>TRBJ1-5|TRBV7-9
CASSLGASNQPQHF
>TRBJ1-4|TRBV14
CASSQRTGTNEKLFF
>TRBJ2-5|TRBV18
CASSPGSQETQYF
>TRBJ2-2|TRBV11-2
CASSLDSLTGELFF
>TRBJ1-5|TRBV18
CASSPSDQGNQPQHF
>TRBJ2-7|TRBV7-2
CASSSYGTFDEQYF
>TRBJ1-5|TRBV7-2
CASRTPGGPQHF
>TRBJ1-6|TRBV2
CASSEGPYNSPLHF
>TRBJ1-4|TRBV5-1
CASSLDDRRSTNEKLFF
>TRBJ1-1|TRBV6-6
CASSSGTLNTEAFF
>TRBJ2-5|TRBV7-9
CASSLAVLAGRETQYF
>TRBJ2-1|TRBV4-3
CASSQDFGVGDEQFF
>TRBJ2-3|TRBV4-1
CASSLIRLAGPRDTQYF
>TRBJ1-5|TRBV6-1
CASREDRGGQPQHF
>TRBJ2-3|TRBV30
CAWSVGPLKDTQYF
>TRBJ2-5|TRBV18
CASSPPAGETQYF